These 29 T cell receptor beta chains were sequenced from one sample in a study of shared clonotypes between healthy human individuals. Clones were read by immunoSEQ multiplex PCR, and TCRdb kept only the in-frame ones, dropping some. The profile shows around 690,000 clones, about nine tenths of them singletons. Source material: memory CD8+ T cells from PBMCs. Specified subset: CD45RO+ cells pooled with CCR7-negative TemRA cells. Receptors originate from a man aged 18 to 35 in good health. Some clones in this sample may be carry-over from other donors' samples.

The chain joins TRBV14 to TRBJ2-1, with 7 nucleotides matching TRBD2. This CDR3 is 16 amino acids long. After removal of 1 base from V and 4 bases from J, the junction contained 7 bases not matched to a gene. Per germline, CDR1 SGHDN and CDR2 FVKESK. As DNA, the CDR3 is TGTGCCAGCAGCCAAGGGATCCCTAGCGGATACAATGAGCAGTTCTTC. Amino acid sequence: CASSQGIPSGYNEQFF.

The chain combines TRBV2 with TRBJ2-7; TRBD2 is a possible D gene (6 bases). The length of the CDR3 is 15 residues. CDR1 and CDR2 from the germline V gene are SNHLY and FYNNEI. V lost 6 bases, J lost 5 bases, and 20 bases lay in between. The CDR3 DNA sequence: TGTGCCAGCAGGCCGGCTAGCGCCAGTGTCGACGAGCAGTACTTC. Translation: CASRPASASVDEQYF. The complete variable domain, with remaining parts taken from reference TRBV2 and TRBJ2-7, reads EPEVTQTPSHQVTQMGQEVILRCVPISNHLYFYWYRQILGQKVEFLVSFYNNEISEKSEIFDDQFSVERPDGSNFTLKIRSTKLEDSAMYFCASRPASASVDEQYFGPGTRLTVT.

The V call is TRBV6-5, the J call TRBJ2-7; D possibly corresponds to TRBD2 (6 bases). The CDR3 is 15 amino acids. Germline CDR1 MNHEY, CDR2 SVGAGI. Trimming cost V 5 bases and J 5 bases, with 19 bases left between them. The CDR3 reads CASSIAKRVVDEQYF. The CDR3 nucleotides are TGTGCCAGCAGTATCGCCAAGCGGGTTGTGGACGAGCAGTACTTC.

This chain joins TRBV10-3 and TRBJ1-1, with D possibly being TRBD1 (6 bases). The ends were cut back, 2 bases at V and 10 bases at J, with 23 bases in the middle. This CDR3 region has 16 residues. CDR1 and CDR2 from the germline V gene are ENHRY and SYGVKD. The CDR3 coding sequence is TGTGCCATCAGTGAGGGGCGGTTAGGGACATTGGGGGGAGCTTTCTTT. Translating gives CAISEGRLGTLGGAFF.

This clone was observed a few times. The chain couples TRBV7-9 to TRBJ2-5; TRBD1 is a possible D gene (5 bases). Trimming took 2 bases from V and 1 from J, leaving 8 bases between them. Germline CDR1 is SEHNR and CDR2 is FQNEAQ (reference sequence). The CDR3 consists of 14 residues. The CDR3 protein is CASSLSGLQETQYF. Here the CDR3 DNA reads TGTGCCAGCAGCTTATCAGGGCTCCAAGAGACCCAGTACTTC.

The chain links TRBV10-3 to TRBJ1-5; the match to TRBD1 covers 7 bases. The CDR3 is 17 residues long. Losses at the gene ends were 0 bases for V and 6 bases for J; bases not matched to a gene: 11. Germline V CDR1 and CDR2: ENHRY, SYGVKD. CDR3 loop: CAISESSSQGVGQPQHF. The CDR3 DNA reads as TGTGCCATCAGTGAGTCTTCTTCCCAGGGGGTGGGTCAGCCCCAGCATTTT.

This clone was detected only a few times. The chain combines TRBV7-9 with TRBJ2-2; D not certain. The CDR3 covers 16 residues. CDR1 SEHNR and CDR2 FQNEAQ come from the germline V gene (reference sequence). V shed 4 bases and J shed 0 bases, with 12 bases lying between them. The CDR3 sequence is CASSSLERSNTGELFF. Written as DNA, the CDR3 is TGTGCCAGCAGCTCCTTGGAGAGGTCGAACACCGGGGAGCTGTTTTTT.

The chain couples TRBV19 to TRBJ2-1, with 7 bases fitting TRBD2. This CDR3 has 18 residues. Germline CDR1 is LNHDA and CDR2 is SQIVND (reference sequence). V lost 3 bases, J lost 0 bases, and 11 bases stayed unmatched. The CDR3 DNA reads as TGTGCCAGTAGTATGGGGGACTACCCGACGAGCTCCTACAATGAGCAGTTCTTC. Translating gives CASSMGDYPTSSYNEQFF.

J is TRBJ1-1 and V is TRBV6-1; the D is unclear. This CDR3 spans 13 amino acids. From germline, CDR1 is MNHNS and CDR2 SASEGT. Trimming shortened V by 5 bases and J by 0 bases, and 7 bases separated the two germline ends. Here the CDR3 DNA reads TGTGCCAGCAGTAGACGGATGAACACTGAAGCTTTCTTT. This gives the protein CASSRRMNTEAFF.

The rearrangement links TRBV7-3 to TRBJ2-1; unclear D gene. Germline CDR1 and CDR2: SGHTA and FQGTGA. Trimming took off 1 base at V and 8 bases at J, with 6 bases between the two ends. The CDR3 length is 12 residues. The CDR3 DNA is TGTGCCAGCAGCTTAAATGGGTATGAGCAGTTCTTC. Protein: CASSLNGYEQFF.

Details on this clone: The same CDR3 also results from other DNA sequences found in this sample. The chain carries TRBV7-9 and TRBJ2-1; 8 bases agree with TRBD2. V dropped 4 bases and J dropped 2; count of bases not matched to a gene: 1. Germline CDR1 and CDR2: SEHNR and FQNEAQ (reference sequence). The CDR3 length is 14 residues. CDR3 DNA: TGTGCCAGCAGCTCGGGACTAGCCTACAATGAGCAGTTCTTC. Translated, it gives CASSSGLAYNEQFF.

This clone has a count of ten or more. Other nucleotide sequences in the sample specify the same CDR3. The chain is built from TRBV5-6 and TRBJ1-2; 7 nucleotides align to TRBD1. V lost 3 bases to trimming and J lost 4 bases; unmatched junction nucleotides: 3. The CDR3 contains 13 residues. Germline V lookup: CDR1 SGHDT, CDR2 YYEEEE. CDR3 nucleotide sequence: TGTGCCAGCAGCTCGGGACAGATCTATGGCTACACCTTC. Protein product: CASSSGQIYGYTF. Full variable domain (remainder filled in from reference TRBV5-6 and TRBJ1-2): DAGVTQSPTHLIKTRGQQVTLRCSPKSGHDTVSWYQQALGQGPQFIFQYYEEEERQRGNFPDRFSGHQFPNYSSELNVNALLLGDSALYLCASSSGQIYGYTFGSGTRLTVV.

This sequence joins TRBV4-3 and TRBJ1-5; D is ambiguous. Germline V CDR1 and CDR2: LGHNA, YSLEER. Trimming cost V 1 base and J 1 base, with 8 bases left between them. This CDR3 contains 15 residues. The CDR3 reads CASSQAHSSNQPQHF. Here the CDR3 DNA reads TGCGCCAGCAGCCAAGCCCACTCGAGCAATCAGCCCCAGCATTTT.

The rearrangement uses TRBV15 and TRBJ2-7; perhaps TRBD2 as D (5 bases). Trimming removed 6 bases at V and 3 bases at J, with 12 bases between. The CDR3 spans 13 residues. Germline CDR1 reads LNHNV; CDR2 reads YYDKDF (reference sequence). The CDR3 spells CATSTGIFYEQYF. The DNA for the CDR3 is TGTGCCACCAGTACCGGGATTTTCTACGAGCAGTACTTC.

The CDR3 nucleotides are TGTGCCAGCAGTCCCGGCGCCGCCCCGAGCTCCTACGAGCAGTACTTC. This codes for CASSPGAAPSSYEQYF. This chain joins TRBV6-6 and TRBJ2-7, with D uncertain. This CDR3 is 16 amino acids long. V lost 5 bases, J lost 0 bases, and 17 bases lay in between. Germline-derived CDR1 and CDR2 are MNHNY and SVGAGI (reference sequence).

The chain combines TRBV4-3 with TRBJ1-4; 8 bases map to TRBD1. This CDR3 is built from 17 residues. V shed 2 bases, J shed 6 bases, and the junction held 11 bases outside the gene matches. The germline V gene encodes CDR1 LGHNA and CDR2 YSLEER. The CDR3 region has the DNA TGCGCCAGCAGCCAAATCCTGGTGACAGGGGAGGATGAAAAACTGTTTTTT. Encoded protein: CASSQILVTGEDEKLFF.

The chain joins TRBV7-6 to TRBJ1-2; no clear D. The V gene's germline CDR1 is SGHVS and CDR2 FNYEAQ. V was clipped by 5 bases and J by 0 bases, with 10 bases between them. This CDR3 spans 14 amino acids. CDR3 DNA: TGTGCCAGCAGCATGGGGTTGGCTAACTATGGCTACACCTTC. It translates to CASSMGLANYGYTF.

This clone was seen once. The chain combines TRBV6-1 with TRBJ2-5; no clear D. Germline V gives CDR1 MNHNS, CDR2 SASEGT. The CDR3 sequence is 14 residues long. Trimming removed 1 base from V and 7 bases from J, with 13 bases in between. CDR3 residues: CASSEGSAPGTQYF. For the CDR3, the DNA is TGTGCCAGCAGTGAAGGGAGCGCTCCGGGGACCCAGTACTTC.

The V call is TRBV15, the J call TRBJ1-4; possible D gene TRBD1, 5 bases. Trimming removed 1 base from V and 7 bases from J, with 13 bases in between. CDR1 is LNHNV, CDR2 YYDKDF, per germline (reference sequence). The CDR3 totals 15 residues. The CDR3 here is CATSRGPGVGEKLFF. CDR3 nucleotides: TGTGCCACCAGCAGAGGGCCGGGGGTAGGTGAAAAACTGTTTTTT.

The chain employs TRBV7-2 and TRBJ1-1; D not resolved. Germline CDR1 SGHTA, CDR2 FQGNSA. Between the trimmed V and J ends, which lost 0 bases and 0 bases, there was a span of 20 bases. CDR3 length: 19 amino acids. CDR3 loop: CASSLAPDSDWGMNTEAFF. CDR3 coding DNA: TGTGCCAGCAGCTTAGCCCCCGACTCAGATTGGGGTATGAACACTGAAGCTTTCTTT.

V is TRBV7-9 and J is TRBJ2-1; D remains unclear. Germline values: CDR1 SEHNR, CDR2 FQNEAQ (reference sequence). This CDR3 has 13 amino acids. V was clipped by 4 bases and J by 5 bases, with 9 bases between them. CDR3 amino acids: CASSWPSDNEQFF. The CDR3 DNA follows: TGTGCCAGCAGCTGGCCGTCTGACAATGAGCAGTTCTTC.

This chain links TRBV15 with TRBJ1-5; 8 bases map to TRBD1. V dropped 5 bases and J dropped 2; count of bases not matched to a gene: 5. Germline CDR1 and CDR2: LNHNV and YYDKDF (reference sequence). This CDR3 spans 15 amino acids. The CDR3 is CATSPQTGGNQPQHF. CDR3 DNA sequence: TGTGCCACCAGCCCCCAGACAGGGGGCAATCAGCCCCAGCATTTT.

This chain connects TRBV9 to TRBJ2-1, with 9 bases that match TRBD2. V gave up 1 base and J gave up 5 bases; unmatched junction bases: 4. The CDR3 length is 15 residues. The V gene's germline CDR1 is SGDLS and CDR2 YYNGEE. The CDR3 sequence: CASSVRAGGNNEQFF. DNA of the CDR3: TGTGCCAGCAGCGTAAGGGCGGGGGGGAACAATGAGCAGTTCTTC.

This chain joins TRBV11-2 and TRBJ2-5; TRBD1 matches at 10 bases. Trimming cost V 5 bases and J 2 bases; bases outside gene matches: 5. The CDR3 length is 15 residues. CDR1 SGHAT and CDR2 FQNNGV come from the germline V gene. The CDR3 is CASSPGTGVQETQYF. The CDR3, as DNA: TGTGCCAGCAGCCCCGGGACAGGGGTACAAGAGACCCAGTACTTC. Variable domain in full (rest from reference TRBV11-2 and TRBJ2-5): EAGVAQSPRYKIIEKRQSVAFWCNPISGHATLYWYQQILGQGPKLLIQFQNNGVVDDSQLPKDRFSAERLKGVDSTLKIQPAKLEDSAVYLCASSPGTGVQETQYFGPGTRLLVL.

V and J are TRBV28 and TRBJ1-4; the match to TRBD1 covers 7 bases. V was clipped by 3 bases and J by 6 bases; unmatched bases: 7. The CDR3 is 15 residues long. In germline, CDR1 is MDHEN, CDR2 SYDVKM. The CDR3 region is CASSFLRDSDEKLFF. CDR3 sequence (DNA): TGTGCCAGCAGTTTCTTGCGGGACAGTGATGAAAAACTGTTTTTT.

Here the CDR3 reads CASSIIAGSYEQYF. The CDR3 DNA follows: TGTGCCAGCAGTATAATAGCGGGCTCCTACGAGCAGTACTTC. The genes are TRBV27 and TRBJ2-7; 7 bases are shared with TRBD2. CDR1 and CDR2 (germline): MNHEY, SMNVEV (reference sequence). With 5 bases clipped from V and 0 bases from J, the junction kept 4 bases outside the gene matches. This CDR3 has 14 residues.

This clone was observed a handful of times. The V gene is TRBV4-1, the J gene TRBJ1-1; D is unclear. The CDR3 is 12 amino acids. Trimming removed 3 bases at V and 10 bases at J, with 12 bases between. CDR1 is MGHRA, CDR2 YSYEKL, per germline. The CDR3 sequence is CASSQGGFGAFF. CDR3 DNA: TGCGCCAGCAGCCAGGGAGGATTCGGAGCTTTCTTT.

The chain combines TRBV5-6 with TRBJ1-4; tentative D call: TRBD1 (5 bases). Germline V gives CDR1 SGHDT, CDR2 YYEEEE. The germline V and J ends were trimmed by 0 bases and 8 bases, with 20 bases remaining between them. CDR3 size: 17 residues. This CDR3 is CASSLGPLQGIREKLFF. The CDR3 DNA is TGTGCCAGCAGCTTGGGTCCCCTGCAGGGAATACGGGAAAAACTGTTTTTT. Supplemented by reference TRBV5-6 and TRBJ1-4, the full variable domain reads DAGVTQSPTHLIKTRGQQVTLRCSPKSGHDTVSWYQQALGQGPQFIFQYYEEEERQRGNFPDRFSGHQFPNYSSELNVNALLLGDSALYLCASSLGPLQGIREKLFFGSGTQLSVL.

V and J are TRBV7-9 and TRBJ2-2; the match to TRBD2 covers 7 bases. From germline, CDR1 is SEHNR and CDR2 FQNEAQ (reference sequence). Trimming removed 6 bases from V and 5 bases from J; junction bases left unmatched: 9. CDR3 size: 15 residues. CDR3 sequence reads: CASSSSRRETGELFF. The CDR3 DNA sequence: TGTGCCAGCAGTTCGAGTCGGCGGGAGACCGGGGAGCTGTTTTTT. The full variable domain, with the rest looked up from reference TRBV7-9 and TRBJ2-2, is DTGVSQNPRHKITKRGQNVTFRCDPISEHNRLYWYRQTLGQGPEFLTYFQNEAQLEKSRLLSDRFSAERPKGSFSTLEIQRTEQGDSAMYLCASSSSRRETGELFFGEGSRLTVL.